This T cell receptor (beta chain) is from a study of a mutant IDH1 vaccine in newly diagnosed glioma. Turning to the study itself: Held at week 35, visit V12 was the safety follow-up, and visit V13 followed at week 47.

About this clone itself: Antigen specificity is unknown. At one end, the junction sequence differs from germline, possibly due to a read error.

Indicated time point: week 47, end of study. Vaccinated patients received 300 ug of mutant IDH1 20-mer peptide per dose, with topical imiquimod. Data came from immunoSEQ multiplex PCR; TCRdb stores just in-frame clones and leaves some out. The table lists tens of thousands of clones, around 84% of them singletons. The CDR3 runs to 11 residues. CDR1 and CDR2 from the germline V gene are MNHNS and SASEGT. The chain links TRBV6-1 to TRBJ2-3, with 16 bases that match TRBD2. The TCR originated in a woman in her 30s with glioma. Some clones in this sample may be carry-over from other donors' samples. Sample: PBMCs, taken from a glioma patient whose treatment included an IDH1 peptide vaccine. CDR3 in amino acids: CASRGLAGGSF. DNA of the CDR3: TGTGCCAGCAGGGGACTAGCGGGAGGGTCATTT.